This TCR beta chain was recorded in a study of T cell repertoires in cytomegalovirus infection. Study context: Public TCR beta signatures were indicative of both CMV infection and a matching HLA type. Study-level findings and limits: Public TCR beta family frequency separated CMV-and-HLA carriers, including in an independent cohort.

Trimming removed 1 base from V and 3 bases from J, with 13 bases in between. Germline CDR1 reads LNHNV; CDR2 reads YYDKDF (reference sequence). CDR3 length: 15 residues. TCRdb analysed the reads with MiXCR anew, one entry per CDR3 protein. The data hold around 440,000 distinct CDR3 sequences, with around 10% observed a single time. This clonotype appeared many times. What it binds is unknown. What was sequenced was PBMCs. The source of this sequence is a human donor in good health (CMV status not recorded). Some clones in this sample may be carry-over from other donors' samples. The chain links TRBV15 to TRBJ2-7; no clear D gene. CDR3 sequence reads: CATSRGPSGIYEQYF. The CDR3 DNA sequence: TGTGCCACCAGCAGAGGGCCGTCCGGTATCTACGAGCAGTACTTC.